This TCR beta chain was sequenced for a study of blood T cells in healthy people across ages. This clonotype was recorded once. Using a J-beta primer mix together with a sample-barcoded 5' primer, a second PCR was run for roughly 7 to 12 cycles. Each CDR3 protein is one row after TCRdb ran MiXCR on the 5' RACE reads. The data contain around 800,000 distinct CDR3 sequences, 40% to 65% of them singletons. Input material: blood. The receptor's source is an elderly man in good health.

CDR3: CASSPANRQTQYF. The CDR3 coding sequence is TGTGCCAGCTCACCAGCAAACCGACAGACCCAGTACTTC. V is TRBV18 and J is TRBJ2-5; D uncertain. The CDR3 loop spans 13 amino acids. The germline gives CDR1 KGHSH, CDR2 LQKENI. With 2 bases removed from V and 6 bases from J, the gap between germline ends came to 10 bases.